The clone carrying this TCR beta chain was detected only once. Its target is unknown. This sample is drawn from a study of blood T cells in healthy people across ages. Findings and limits, study-wide: Unknown donor CMV status possibly confounded expanded clonotype changes.

A second about 6 to 11 cycle PCR used barcoded and J-beta primers. Via MiXCR, TCRdb re-called the 5' RACE reads, giving one row per CDR3 protein. The table has some 890,000 distinct CDR3 sequences, 29% seen once. Germline-derived CDR1 and CDR2 are DFQATT and SNEGSKA (reference sequence). Trimming shortened V by 0 bases and J by 6 bases, and 5 bases separated the two germline ends. The CDR3 extends over 12 amino acids. This sample also appeared in a second study, on T cells of mothers and their children. As reported in that work: All extracted RNA went into cDNA synthesis, approximately 1.5 ug per 15 ul. From each mother came over 9.5 million TCR beta CDR3 reads, and from each child came some 3.2 million.

The sample was blood. This sequence was found in a woman between 40 and 55 years old in good health. The rearrangement links TRBV20-1 to TRBJ2-2, with unresolved D. The CDR3: CSARDGAGELFF. Written as DNA, the CDR3 is TGCAGTGCTAGAGATGGCGCCGGGGAGCTGTTTTTT.